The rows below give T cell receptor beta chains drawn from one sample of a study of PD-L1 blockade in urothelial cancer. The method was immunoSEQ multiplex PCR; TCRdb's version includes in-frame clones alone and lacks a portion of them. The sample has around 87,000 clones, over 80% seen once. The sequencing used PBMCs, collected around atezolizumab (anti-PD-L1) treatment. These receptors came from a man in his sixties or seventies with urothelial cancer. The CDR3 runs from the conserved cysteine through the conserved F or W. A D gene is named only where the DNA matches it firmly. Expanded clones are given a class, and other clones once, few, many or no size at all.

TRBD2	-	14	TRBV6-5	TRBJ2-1	TGTGCCAGCAGTTACTCGCGGACTAGCGATGAGCAGTTCTTC	CASSYSRTSDEQFF
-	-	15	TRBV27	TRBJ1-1	TGTGCCAGCAGTTCCTGGGGCGGGAAGAACACTGAAGCTTTCTTT	CASSSWGGKNTEAFF
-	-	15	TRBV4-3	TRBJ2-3	TGCGCCAGCAGCCAAGTTGTATCTACCACAGATACGCAGTATTTT	CASSQVVSTTDTQYF
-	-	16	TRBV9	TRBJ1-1	TGTGCCAGCAGCCCCACCCGTAGGACTGAGAACACTGAAGCTTTCTTT	CASSPTRRTENTEAFF
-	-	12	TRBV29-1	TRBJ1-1	TGCAGCGTTAGGGAGGGTCACACTGAAGCTTTCTTT	CSVREGHTEAFF
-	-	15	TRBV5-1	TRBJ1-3	TGCGCCAGCAGTACAGGAGGGATCGACGGAAACACCATATATTTT	CASSTGGIDGNTIYF
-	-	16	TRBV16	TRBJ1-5	TGTGCCAGCAGCCAATCGCCAGGGTCTAGCAATCAGCCCCAGCATTTT	CASSQSPGSSNQPQHF
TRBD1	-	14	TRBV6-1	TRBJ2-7	TGTGCCAGCAGTGATCAGGGACAGGGATACGAGCAGTACTTC	CASSDQGQGYEQYF
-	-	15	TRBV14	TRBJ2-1	TGTGCCAGCAGCCAACGTTTCAGCTCCTACAATGAGCAGTTCTTC	CASSQRFSSYNEQFF
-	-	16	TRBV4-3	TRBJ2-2	TGCGCCAGCAGCCAAGATGGGACTGCGATTGGCGGGGAGCTGTTTTTT	CASSQDGTAIGGELFF
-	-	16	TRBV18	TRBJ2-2	TGTGCCAGCTCACCGAGGCTGCGGGCTAACACCGGGGAGCTGTTTTTT	CASSPRLRANTGELFF
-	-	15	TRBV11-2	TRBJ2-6	TGTGCCAGCAGCTTAGCCCAGACTGGGGCCAACGTCCTGACTTTC	CASSLAQTGANVLTF
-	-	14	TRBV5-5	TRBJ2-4	TGTGCCAGCAGCTCCGGGACACAAGAAAACATTCAGTACTTC	CASSSGTQENIQYF
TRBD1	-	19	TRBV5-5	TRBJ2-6	TGTGCCAGCAGCATCCGCACGACAGGGGGCCTCTCTGGGGCCAACGTCCTGACTTTC	CASSIRTTGGLSGANVLTF
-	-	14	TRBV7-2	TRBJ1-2	TGTGCCAGCAGCCGGGACTCCGATTTGGGCGGCTACACCTTC	CASSRDSDLGGYTF
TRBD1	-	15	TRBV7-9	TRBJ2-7	TGTGCCAGCAACCCGACAGGGGAACCCTCCTACGAGCAGTACTTC	CASNPTGEPSYEQYF
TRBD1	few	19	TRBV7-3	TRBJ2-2	TGTGCCAGCAGCTTAACGGCTGGGACAGGGGTTTTGAACACCGGGGAGCTGTTTTTT	CASSLTAGTGVLNTGELFF
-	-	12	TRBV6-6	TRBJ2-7	TGTGCCAGCATGACAGCGCCCTACGAGCAGTACTTC	CASMTAPYEQYF
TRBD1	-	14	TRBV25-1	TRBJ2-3	TGTGCCAGCGGTGACACTGGACAGGGGCGGACGCAGTATTTT	CASGDTGQGRTQYF
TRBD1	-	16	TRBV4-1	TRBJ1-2	TGCGCCAGCAGCCAAGCGTCCCAGGGGGTTAACTATGGCTACACCTTC	CASSQASQGVNYGYTF
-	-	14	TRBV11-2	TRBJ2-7	TGTGCCAGCAGCTTGTCTTTGAGCTCCTACGAGCAGTACTTC	CASSLSLSSYEQYF
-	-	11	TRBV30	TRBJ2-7	TGTGCCTGGAGTGTACGGTACGAGCAGTACTTC	CAWSVRYEQYF
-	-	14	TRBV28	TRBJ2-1	TGTGCCAGCAGTTTAGCCCAGGGCTACAATGAGCAGTTCTTC	CASSLAQGYNEQFF
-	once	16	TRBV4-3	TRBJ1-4	TGCGCCAGCAGCCAAGATACCCGGGCAACTAATGAAAAACTGTTTTTT	CASSQDTRATNEKLFF